The 2 T cell receptor beta chains below were found in one sample sequenced in a study of cytomegalovirus exposure and HLA in healthy donors. The PCR ran on 60 Vbeta and 13 Jbeta primers. Method: immunoSEQ multiplex PCR; TCRdb's copy keeps in-frame clones and lacks some. Of some 97,000 clones in the sample, more than 75% were seen once. Sample: PBMCs. These TCRs come from a woman between 45 and 65 years old in good health and CMV-seropositive.

CDR3 sequence (DNA): TGCAGCGTTGAAATCCTAGCGGGGGGGCGAGTTATCAATGAGCAGTTCTTC. As protein: CSVEILAGGRVINEQFF. The rearrangement links TRBV29-1 to TRBJ2-1; 12 positions match TRBD2. Germline V gene data show CDR1 as SQVTM and CDR2 as ANQGSEA. The CDR3 loop spans 17 amino acids. V dropped 2 bases and J dropped 6; count of bases not matched to a gene: 11.

The rearrangement links TRBV2 to TRBJ2-7; D remains ambiguous. The V end was cut by 6 bases, the J end by 0 bases, with 6 bases between. Germline CDR1 is SNHLY and CDR2 is FYNNEI. The CDR3 extends over 12 amino acids. The CDR3 loop reads CASSGASYEQYF. CDR3 DNA: TGTGCCAGCAGCGGAGCCTCCTACGAGCAGTACTTC.